This T cell receptor beta chain was identified during a study of patients and donors after allogeneic stem cell transplantation. Each CDR3 protein is one row after TCRdb ran MiXCR on the RT-PCR reads. In the table there are 400,000 to 450,000 distinct CDR3 sequences, roughly 16% of which are singletons. Looked up from germline, CDR1 is LGHNA and CDR2 is YNFKEQ. The CDR3 runs to 14 residues. With 0 bases removed from V and 2 bases from J, the gap between germline ends came to 7 bases. This clonotype was picked up a small number of times. This TCR derives from a human donor who was either an allogeneic HSCT recipient or a stem cell or donor lymphocyte infusion donor (not recorded which). It is not recorded whose cells these are; they may come from a transplant donor. Input material: blood, either unsorted or a sorted T cell fraction (not recorded which). The chain employs TRBV4-2 and TRBJ2-5; D remains ambiguous. The CDR3 is CASSQDAWQETQYF. CDR3 bases: TGTGCCAGCAGCCAAGATGCGTGGCAAGAGACCCAGTACTTC.